A single sample is the source of the 30 T cell receptor beta chains below, sequenced in a study of blood T cell repertoires in COVID-19. The data were produced by immunoSEQ multiplex PCR, yet TCRdb's version contains in-frame clones alone and is incomplete. The sample has 80,000 to 90,000 clones, roughly four fifths seen once. Specimen: peripheral blood. The receptor set was obtained from a woman aged 80 or over with acute or convalescent COVID-19.

The chain employs TRBV5-1 and TRBJ2-7; tentative D call: TRBD1 (6 bases). The length of the CDR3 is 13 residues. V lost 4 bases and J lost 3, with 11 bases in between. The germline V gene encodes CDR1 SGHRS and CDR2 YFSETQ. The chain's CDR3 is CASSLDSFYEQYF. The CDR3 coding sequence is TGCGCCAGCAGCCTGGACAGCTTCTACGAGCAGTACTTC.

The chain recombines TRBV6-5 with TRBJ2-7, with D perhaps TRBD1 (7 bases). The CDR3 length is 13 residues. Germline-derived CDR1 and CDR2 are MNHEY and SVGAGI. Trimming left V 7 bases short and J 5 bases short, with 15 bases between. The CDR3 bases are TGTGCCAGCATCCTCCAGGGGGGAAACGAGCAGTACTTC. Translating gives CASILQGGNEQYF.

The chain recombines TRBV6-1 with TRBJ1-1, with D possibly TRBD1 on 5 matching bases. Germline CDR1 is MNHNS and CDR2 is SASEGT. V lost 3 bases and J lost 3, with 5 bases in between. This CDR3 region has 12 residues. CDR3 loop: CASSDRDTEAFF. The CDR3 DNA reads TGTGCCAGCAGTGACAGGGACACTGAAGCTTTCTTT.

The rearrangement uses TRBV11-2 and TRBJ2-4, with D possibly matching TRBD1 (6 bases). CDR3 length: 12 residues. Trimming took off 6 bases at V and 4 bases at J, with 7 bases between the two ends. Germline-derived CDR1 and CDR2 are SGHAT and FQNNGV. CDR3 sequence (DNA): TGTGCCAGCAGTCAGGGGAAAAACATTCAGTACTTC. Its protein product is CASSQGKNIQYF.

The chain employs TRBV6-1 and TRBJ1-5, with D possibly being TRBD1 (6 bases). With 4 bases removed from V and 0 bases from J, the gap between germline ends came to 16 bases. Germline V lookup: CDR1 MNHNS, CDR2 SASEGT. The CDR3 has 17 amino acids. CDR3 coding DNA: TGTGCCAGCAGTGCTTACTTCGGACAGACTAGCAATCAGCCCCAGCATTTT. Protein sequence: CASSAYFGQTSNQPQHF.

The chain links TRBV3-1 (or the pseudogene TRBV3-2) to TRBJ2-3, with no clear D. CDR1 LGHDT and CDR2 YNNKEL come from the germline V gene (reference sequence). This CDR3 has 12 residues. V was shortened by 3 bases and J by 7 bases, with 8 bases between the two germline ends. CDR3 amino acids: CASSHLANTQYF. DNA of the CDR3: TGTGCCAGCAGCCACTTAGCAAATACGCAGTATTTT.

The chain uses TRBV13 and TRBJ2-3; 8 bases are shared with TRBD1. Germline trimming cut 2 bases from V and 2 bases from J; bases unmatched to any gene: 9. The CDR3 is made up of 17 amino acids. The germline V gene encodes CDR1 PRHDT and CDR2 FYEKMQ (reference sequence). The CDR3 sequence: CASSLTPRQGPTDTQYF. In nucleotides, the CDR3 is TGTGCCAGCAGCTTAACCCCCCGACAGGGGCCCACAGATACGCAGTATTTT.

The chain couples TRBV24-1 to TRBJ2-1; 11 bases agree with TRBD2. Per the germline V gene, CDR1 is KGHDR and CDR2 is SFDVKD. The CDR3 is made up of 18 amino acids. With V trimmed by 2 bases and J by 8 bases, 13 bases remained unmatched. The CDR3 DNA is TGTGCCACCAGTGATTGGGCTGTAGCGGGGGGGGCCAGGGATGAGCAGTTCTTC. It specifies CATSDWAVAGGARDEQFF.

This chain joins TRBV11-2 and TRBJ1-4; possibly TRBD1 for D (5 bases). CDR1 is SGHAT, CDR2 FQNNGV, per germline. The CDR3 spans 17 residues. V dropped 4 bases and J dropped 1 base, with 16 bases sitting between them. CDR3 amino acids: CASSSRTQGGTNEKLFF. CDR3 in DNA: TGTGCCAGCAGCTCCCGTACGCAGGGTGGAACTAATGAAAAACTGTTTTTT.

The genes are TRBV2 and TRBJ2-4, with unresolved D. The germline gives CDR1 SNHLY, CDR2 FYNNEI. Trimming stripped 6 bases from V and 1 base from J, with 10 bases between. CDR3 length: 14 residues. This CDR3 reads CASSPEQAKNIQYF. The CDR3 DNA sequence: TGTGCCAGCAGCCCCGAACAGGCCAAAAACATTCAGTACTTC. Full variable domain (outside the CDR3, taken from reference TRBV2 and TRBJ2-4): EPEVTQTPSHQVTQMGQEVILRCVPISNHLYFYWYRQILGQKVEFLVSFYNNEISEKSEIFDDQFSVERPDGSNFTLKIRSTKLEDSAMYFCASSPEQAKNIQYFGAGTRLSVL.

CDR3 sequence (DNA): TGTGCCAGTAGTACACAGAATAGCAATCAGCCCCAGCATTTT. It yields the protein CASSTQNSNQPQHF. V and J are TRBV19 and TRBJ1-5; D gene unclear. This CDR3 comprises 14 residues. Germline V CDR1 and CDR2: LNHDA, SQIVND (reference sequence). The V end was cut by 4 bases, the J end by 0 bases, with 7 bases between.

The chain couples TRBV6-5 to TRBJ2-1, with D possibly TRBD1 on 5 matching bases. The CDR3 consists of 13 residues. CDR1 is MNHEY, CDR2 SVGAGI, per germline. V was clipped by 7 bases and J by 7 bases, with 14 bases between them. The DNA for the CDR3 is TGTGCCAGCACTCGTGGGGCGAGTAATGAGCAGTTCTTC. Protein: CASTRGASNEQFF.

The V and J genes are TRBV27 and TRBJ1-1; D uncertain. Germline lookup yields CDR1 MNHEY and CDR2 SMNVEV (reference sequence). This CDR3 comprises 17 residues. V was trimmed by 5 bases and J by 2 bases, leaving 21 bases between them. DNA for the CDR3: TGTGCCAGCAGTCCCCTTATTATGAGAGGGTCTAACACTGAAGCTTTCTTT. It is translated as CASSPLIMRGSNTEAFF.

The chain joins TRBV7-2 to TRBJ1-4, with D tentatively TRBD1 (5 bases). CDR3 length: 15 amino acids. The V end lost 1 base, the J end lost 2 bases, and 8 bases lay between the germline ends. Germline V gene data show CDR1 as SGHTA and CDR2 as FQGNSA. This chain's CDR3 is CASSLGGRTNEKLFF. For the CDR3, the DNA is TGTGCCAGCAGCTTAGGGGGGAGGACTAATGAAAAACTGTTTTTT.

The chain joins TRBV4-1 to TRBJ2-7, with a weak D call TRBD2 (6 bases). Germline values: CDR1 MGHRA, CDR2 YSYEKL. Trimming removed 1 base at V and 5 bases at J, with 18 bases between. There are 16 residues in the CDR3. As DNA, the CDR3 is TGCGCCAGCAGCCAAGGATACGTAGCGGCGACCGACGAGCAGTACTTC. Protein product: CASSQGYVAATDEQYF.

This clone was seen a single time. The genes are TRBV5-1 and TRBJ1-1, with 8 bases lining up with TRBD1. This CDR3 region has 15 residues. The germline V gene encodes CDR1 SGHRS and CDR2 YFSETQ. Trimming removed 4 bases from V and 3 bases from J; junction bases left unmatched: 8. DNA of the CDR3: TGCGCCAGCAGCAGTAGACAGGGGATTGACACTGAAGCTTTCTTT. Translating gives CASSSRQGIDTEAFF.

This clone showed up just once. The J gene is TRBJ1-2, the V gene TRBV10-3; D gene unclear. Trimming took off 0 bases at V and 4 bases at J, with 9 bases between the two ends. The CDR3 is 14 residues long. Germline loops: CDR1 ENHRY, CDR2 SYGVKD. The CDR3 sequence is CAISESKTLYGYTF. The CDR3 nucleotides are TGTGCCATCAGTGAGTCGAAGACACTCTATGGCTACACCTTC.

The CDR3 is CASSVRSIGTDTQYF. CDR3 DNA sequence: TGTGCCAGCAGCGTGAGGTCTATCGGTACAGATACGCAGTATTTT. V gene TRBV9 combines with J gene TRBJ2-3; D unclear. Germline CDR1 and CDR2: SGDLS and YYNGEE. V was pared by 2 bases and J by 3 bases, with 13 bases between. This CDR3 contains 15 residues.

V gene TRBV6-4 combines with J gene TRBJ1-1; 7 bases line up with TRBD1. V lost 4 bases, J lost 4 bases, and 3 bases stayed unmatched. This CDR3 is built from 13 residues. Per the germline V gene, CDR1 is MRHNA and CDR2 is SNTAGT. CDR3 residues: CASSAGQATEAFF. CDR3 sequence (DNA): TGTGCCAGCAGTGCCGGACAGGCCACTGAAGCTTTCTTT.

The DNA of the CDR3 is TGTGCCAGCTCAGCGGGCAGCGATTACGAGCAGTACTTC. It translates to CASSAGSDYEQYF. The genes are TRBV6-6 and TRBJ2-7, with TRBD2 as a possible D gene (6 bases). Between the trimmed V and J ends, which lost 8 bases and 4 bases, there was a span of 15 bases. The germline V gene encodes CDR1 MNHNY and CDR2 SVGAGI (reference sequence). The CDR3 has 13 amino acids.

A few counts support this clone. V is TRBV4-2 and J is TRBJ1-2; D gene unclear. CDR3 length: 15 amino acids. The germline V gene encodes CDR1 LGHNA and CDR2 YNFKEQ. Trimming removed 0 bases at V and 4 bases at J, with 12 bases between. CDR3 sequence (DNA): TGTGCCAGCAGCCAAGATGAGGGAATCTCCTATGGCTACACCTTC. This translates into CASSQDEGISYGYTF.

The chain employs TRBV19 and TRBJ2-7, with TRBD1 identical over 7 bases. CDR1 LNHDA and CDR2 SQIVND come from the germline V gene (reference sequence). The CDR3 runs 12 residues. V lost 6 bases and J lost 3; bases outside the gene matches: 2. CDR3 DNA sequence: TGTGCCAGTAGGGACAGGAACTACGAGCAGTACTTC. Its translation: CASRDRNYEQYF.

This clone was seen only once. The chain has TRBV10-1 and TRBJ2-3, with TRBD2 matching over 8 bases. The CDR3 extends over 15 amino acids. From germline, CDR1 is WNHNN and CDR2 SYGVQD (reference sequence). The ends lost 5 bases at V and 2 bases at J; junction bases unmatched: 6. The CDR3 spells CASSWRGATTDTQYF. DNA of the CDR3: TGCGCCAGCAGTTGGCGGGGGGCCACCACAGATACGCAGTATTTT.

The CDR3 region has the DNA TGTGCCAGCAACAGAGGGGTTAGCGGGGGGGAAGAGACCCAGTACTTC. It is translated as CASNRGVSGGEETQYF. This chain joins TRBV2 and TRBJ2-5, with 11 bases matching TRBD2. V lost 7 bases and J lost 3; bases outside the gene matches: 10. Germline V gene data show CDR1 as SNHLY and CDR2 as FYNNEI. This CDR3 region has 16 residues.

The chain employs TRBV12-3 or TRBV12-4 and TRBJ2-1; D ambiguous. CDR3 length: 11 amino acids. Trimming stripped 5 bases from V and 5 bases from J, with 4 bases between. The CDR3 region has the DNA TGTGCCAGCAGTATAAACAATGAGCAGTTCTTC. Protein: CASSINNEQFF.

This clone was observed a few times. The chain couples TRBV21-1 to TRBJ2-7; whether TRBD2, the table's D call, matches the DNA was not checked. TRBV21-1 constitutes a pseudogene. This CDR3 comprises 14 residues. The CDR3 spells CASSAPTGSYEQYF. In nucleotides, the CDR3 is TGTGCCAGCAGCGCCCCGACGGGCTCCTACGAGCAGTACTTC.

The V and J genes are TRBV19 and TRBJ1-2; TRBD1 agrees at 7 bases. Trimming at V came to 5 bases and at J to 2 bases, leaving 5 bases not matched to a gene. Germline values: CDR1 LNHDA, CDR2 SQIVND (reference sequence). The CDR3 is 14 amino acids. The CDR3 region is CASSSTRGNYGYTF. CDR3 sequence (DNA): TGTGCCAGTAGTTCCACCAGGGGGAACTATGGCTACACCTTC.

The chain recombines TRBV5-4 with TRBJ2-5; 11 positions match TRBD2. Trimming cost V 0 bases and J 4 bases; bases outside gene matches: 5. The germline V gene encodes CDR1 SGHNT and CDR2 YYREEE (reference sequence). This CDR3 region has 16 residues. In DNA, the CDR3 is TGTGCCAGCAGCTTGGGGGCTAGCGGGGGGAGAGAGACCCAGTACTTC. Translation: CASSLGASGGRETQYF.

The chain recombines TRBV6-1 with TRBJ1-2, with a weak D call TRBD1 (6 bases). Germline V lookup: CDR1 MNHNS, CDR2 SASEGT. There are 13 residues in the CDR3. Trimming left V 3 bases short and J 7 bases short, with 12 bases between. This chain's CDR3 is CASSESYRAGYTF. DNA of the CDR3: TGTGCCAGCAGTGAGAGCTACAGGGCTGGCTACACCTTC.

V and J are TRBV19 and TRBJ2-1, with D possibly being TRBD1 (6 bases). There are 16 residues in the CDR3. V lost 6 bases, J lost 2 bases, and 17 bases lay in between. The germline CDR1 and CDR2 sequences are LNHDA and SQIVND (reference sequence). Here the CDR3 DNA reads TGTGCCAGTAGCCCCACCTCAGGGGCGCCCTACAATGAGCAGTTCTTC. This encodes CASSPTSGAPYNEQFF.